This paragraph reports one T cell receptor (beta chain). What it recognizes is unknown. Autoimmune disease history or systemic immunosuppression barred patients. The protocol was immunoSEQ multiplex PCR, while the TCRdb copy is restricted to in-frame clones and leaves out a portion. This sample carries about 98,000 clones, 70% to 90% of them seen once, and the ten largest clones take about 0.5%. V shed 3 bases and J shed 6 bases, with 12 bases lying between them. Germline V gene data show CDR1 as LGHNA and CDR2 as YSLEER. The CDR3 is 13 amino acids. The data stem from a study of OX40 agonist ivuxolimab in advanced cancers. Study details: Prior therapy, whether anti-PD-1, anti-PD-L1 or anti-CTLA-4, was allowed, and approximately 40% had some.

Points from the study as a whole: Averaged across samples, CD8+ T cells carried more expanded clones than CD4+ did. Both blood CD4+ and CD8+ T cells showed clonal growth by week 6 at 0.1 to 3.0 mg/kg.

The chain has TRBV4-3 and TRBJ2-7, with D possibly matching TRBD1 (5 bases). Material: CD4+ or CD8+ T cells sorted from blood, obtained in a trial of the OX40 agonist ivuxolimab. This receptor was obtained from an adult with an advanced solid tumor such as melanoma, head and neck, liver or kidney cancer. Written as DNA, the CDR3 is TGCGCCAGCAGCCACAGCAGGGTGGGCGAGCAGTACTTC. It is translated as CASSHSRVGEQYF.